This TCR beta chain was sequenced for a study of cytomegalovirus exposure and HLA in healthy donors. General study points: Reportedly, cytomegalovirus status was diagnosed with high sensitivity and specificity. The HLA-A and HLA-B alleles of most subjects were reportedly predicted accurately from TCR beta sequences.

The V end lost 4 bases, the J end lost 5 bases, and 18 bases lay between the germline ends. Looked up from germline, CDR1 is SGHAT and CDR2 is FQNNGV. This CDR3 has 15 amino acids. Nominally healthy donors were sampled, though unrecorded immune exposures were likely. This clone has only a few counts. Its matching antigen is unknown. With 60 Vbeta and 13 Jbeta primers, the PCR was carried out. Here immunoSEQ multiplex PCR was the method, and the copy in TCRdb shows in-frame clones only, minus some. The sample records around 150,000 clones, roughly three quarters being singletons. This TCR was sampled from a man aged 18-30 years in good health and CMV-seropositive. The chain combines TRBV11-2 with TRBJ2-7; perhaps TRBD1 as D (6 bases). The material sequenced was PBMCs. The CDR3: CASSSIQGFMNEQYF. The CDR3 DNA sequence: TGTGCCAGCAGCTCGATACAGGGTTTTATGAACGAGCAGTACTTC.